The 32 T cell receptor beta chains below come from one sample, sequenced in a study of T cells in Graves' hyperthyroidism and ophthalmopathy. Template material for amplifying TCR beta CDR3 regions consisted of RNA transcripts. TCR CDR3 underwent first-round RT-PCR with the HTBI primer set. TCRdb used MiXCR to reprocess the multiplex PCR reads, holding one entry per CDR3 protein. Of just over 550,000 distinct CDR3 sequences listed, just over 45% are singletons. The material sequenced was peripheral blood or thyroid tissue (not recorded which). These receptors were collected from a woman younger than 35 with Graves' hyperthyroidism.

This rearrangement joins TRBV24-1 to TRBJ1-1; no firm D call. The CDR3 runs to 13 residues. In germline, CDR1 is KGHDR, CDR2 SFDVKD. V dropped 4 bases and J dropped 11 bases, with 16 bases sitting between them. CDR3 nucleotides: TGTGCCACCAGTGAAACGAAACCAGAGGACGCTTTCTTT. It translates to CATSETKPEDAFF.

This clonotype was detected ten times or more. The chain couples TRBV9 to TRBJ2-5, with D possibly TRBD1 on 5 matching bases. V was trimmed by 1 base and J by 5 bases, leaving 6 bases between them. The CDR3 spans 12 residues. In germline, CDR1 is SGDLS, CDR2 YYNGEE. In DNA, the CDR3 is TGTGCCAGCAGCGTACAGGGTGAGACCCAGTACTTC. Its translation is CASSVQGETQYF. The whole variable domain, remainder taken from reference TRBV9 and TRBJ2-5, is DSGVTQTPKHLITATGQRVTLRCSPRSGDLSVYWYQQSLDQGLQFLIQYYNGEERAKGNILERFSAQQFPDLHSELNLSSLELGDSALYFCASSVQGETQYFGPGTRLLVL.

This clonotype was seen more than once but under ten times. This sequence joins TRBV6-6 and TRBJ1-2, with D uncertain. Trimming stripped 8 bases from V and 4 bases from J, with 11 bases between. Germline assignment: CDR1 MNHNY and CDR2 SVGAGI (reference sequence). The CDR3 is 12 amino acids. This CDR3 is CASADTSYGYTF. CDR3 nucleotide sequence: TGTGCCAGCGCAGACACGAGCTATGGCTACACCTTC.

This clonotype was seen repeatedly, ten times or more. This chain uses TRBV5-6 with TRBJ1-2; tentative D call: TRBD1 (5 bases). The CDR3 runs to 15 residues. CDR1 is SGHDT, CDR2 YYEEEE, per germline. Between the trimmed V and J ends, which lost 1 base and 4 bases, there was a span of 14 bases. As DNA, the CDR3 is TGTGCCAGCAGCTTGCAGGGAAGGAGAGGCTATGGCTACACCTTC. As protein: CASSLQGRRGYGYTF.

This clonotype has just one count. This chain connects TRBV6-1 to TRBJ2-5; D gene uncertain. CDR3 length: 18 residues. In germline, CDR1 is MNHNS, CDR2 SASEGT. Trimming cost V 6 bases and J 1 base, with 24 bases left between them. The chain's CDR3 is CASRPSRVPFEFQETQYF. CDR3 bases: TGTGCCAGCAGGCCCTCCCGGGTCCCGTTCGAGTTCCAAGAGACCCAGTACTTC.

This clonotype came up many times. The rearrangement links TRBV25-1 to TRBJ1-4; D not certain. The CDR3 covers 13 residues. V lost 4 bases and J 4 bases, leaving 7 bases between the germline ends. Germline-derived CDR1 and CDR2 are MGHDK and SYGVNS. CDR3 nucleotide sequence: TGTGCCAGCAGTGCAGGAATTAATGAAAAACTGTTTTTT. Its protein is CASSAGINEKLFF.

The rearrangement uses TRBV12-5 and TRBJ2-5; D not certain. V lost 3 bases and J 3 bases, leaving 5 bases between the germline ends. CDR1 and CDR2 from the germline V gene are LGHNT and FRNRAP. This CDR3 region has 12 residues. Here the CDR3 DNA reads TGTGCTAGTGGTTTTGGTGAAGAGACCCAGTACTTC. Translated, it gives CASGFGEETQYF.

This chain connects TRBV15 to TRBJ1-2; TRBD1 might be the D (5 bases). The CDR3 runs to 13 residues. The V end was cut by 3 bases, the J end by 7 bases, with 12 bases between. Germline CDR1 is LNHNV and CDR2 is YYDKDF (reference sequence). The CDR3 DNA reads TGTGCCACCAGCAGTGTTGTAGGGGCTGGCTACACCTTC. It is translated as CATSSVVGAGYTF.

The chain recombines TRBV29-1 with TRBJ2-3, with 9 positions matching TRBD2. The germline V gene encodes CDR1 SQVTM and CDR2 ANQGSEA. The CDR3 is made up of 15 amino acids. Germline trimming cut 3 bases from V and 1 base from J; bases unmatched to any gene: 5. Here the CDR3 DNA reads TGCAGCGTTGAGGATAGCGGGAGCGGCACAGATACGCAGTATTTT. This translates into CSVEDSGSGTDTQYF.

In nucleotides, the CDR3 is TGTGCCAGCAGTCTTCCACAGGGCGGCAGCTCCTACGAGCAGTACTTC. Encoded protein: CASSLPQGGSSYEQYF. J is TRBJ2-7 and V is TRBV6-1, with D possibly matching TRBD1 (6 bases). The CDR3 consists of 16 residues. Germline V lookup: CDR1 MNHNS, CDR2 SASEGT. With 5 bases removed from V and 0 bases from J, the gap between germline ends came to 17 bases.

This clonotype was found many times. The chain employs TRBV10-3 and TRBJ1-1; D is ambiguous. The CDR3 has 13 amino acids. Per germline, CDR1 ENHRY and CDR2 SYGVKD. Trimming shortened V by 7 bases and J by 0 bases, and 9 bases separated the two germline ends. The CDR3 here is CAITQEVNTEAFF. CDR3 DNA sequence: TGTGCCATCACGCAGGAGGTGAACACTGAAGCTTTCTTT.

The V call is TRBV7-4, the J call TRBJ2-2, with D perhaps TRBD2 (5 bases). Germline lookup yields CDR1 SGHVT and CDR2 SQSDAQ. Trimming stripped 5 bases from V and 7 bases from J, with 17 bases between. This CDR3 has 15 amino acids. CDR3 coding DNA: TGTGCCAGCAGCCCCCCCGCGGGTAGTGGCGGGGAGCTGTTTTTT. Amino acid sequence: CASSPPAGSGGELFF. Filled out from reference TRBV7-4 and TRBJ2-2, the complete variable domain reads GAGVSQSPRYKVAKRGRDVALRCDSISGHVTLYWYRQTLGQGSEVLTYSQSDAQRDKSGRPSGRFSAERPERSVSTLKIQRTEQGDSAVYLCASSPPAGSGGELFFGEGSRLTVL.

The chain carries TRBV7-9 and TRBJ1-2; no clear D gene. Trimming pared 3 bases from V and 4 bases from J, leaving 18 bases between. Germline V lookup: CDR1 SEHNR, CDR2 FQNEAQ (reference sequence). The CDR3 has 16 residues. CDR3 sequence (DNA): TGTGCCAGCAGCTTTTCCCGGACTGATGCTAGCTATGGCTACACCTTC. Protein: CASSFSRTDASYGYTF. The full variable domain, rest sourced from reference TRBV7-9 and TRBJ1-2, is DTGVSQNPRHKITKRGQNVTFRCDPISEHNRLYWYRQTLGQGPEFLTYFQNEAQLEKSRLLSDRFSAERPKGSFSTLEIQRTEQGDSAMYLCASSFSRTDASYGYTFGSGTRLTVV.

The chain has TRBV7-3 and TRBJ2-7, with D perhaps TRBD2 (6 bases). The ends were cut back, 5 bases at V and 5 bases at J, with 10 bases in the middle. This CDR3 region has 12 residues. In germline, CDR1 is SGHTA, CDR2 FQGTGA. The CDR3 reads CASSNTGDEQYF. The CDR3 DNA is TGTGCCAGCAGCAACACGGGGGACGAGCAGTACTTC.

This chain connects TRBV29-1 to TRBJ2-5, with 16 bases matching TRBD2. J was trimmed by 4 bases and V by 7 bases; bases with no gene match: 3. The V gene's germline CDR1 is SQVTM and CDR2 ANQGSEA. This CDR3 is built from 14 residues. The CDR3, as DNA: TGCAGCGGGGGACTAGCGGGAGGGCCAGAGACCCAGTACTTC. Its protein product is CSGGLAGGPETQYF.

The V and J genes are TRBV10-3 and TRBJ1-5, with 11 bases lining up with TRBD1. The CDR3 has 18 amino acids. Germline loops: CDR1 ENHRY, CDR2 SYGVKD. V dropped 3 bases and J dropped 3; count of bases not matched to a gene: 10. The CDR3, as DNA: TGTGCCATCAGTGAAGGGACAGGGGGAGGAAGGAACAATCAGCCCCAGCATTTT. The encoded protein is CAISEGTGGGRNNQPQHF.

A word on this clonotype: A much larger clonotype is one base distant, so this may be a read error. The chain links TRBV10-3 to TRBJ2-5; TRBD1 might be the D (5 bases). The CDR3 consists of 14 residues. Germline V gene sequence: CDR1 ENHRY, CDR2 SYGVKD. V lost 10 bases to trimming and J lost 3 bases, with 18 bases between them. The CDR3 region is CASRTGPREETQYF. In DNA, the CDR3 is TGTGCCAGCAGGACCGGGCCCAGGGAAGAGACCCAGTACTTC.

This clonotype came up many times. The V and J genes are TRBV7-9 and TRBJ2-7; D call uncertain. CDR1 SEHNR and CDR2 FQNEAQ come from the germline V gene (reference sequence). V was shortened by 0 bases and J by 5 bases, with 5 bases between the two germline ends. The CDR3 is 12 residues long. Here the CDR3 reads CASSLATNEQYF. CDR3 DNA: TGTGCCAGCAGCTTAGCTACCAACGAGCAGTACTTC.

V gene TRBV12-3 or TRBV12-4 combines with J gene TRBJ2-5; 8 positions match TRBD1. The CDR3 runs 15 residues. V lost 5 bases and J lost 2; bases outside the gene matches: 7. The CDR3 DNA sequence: TGTGCCAGCAGTATCGGGACAGGCACACAAGAGACCCAGTACTTC. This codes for CASSIGTGTQETQYF.

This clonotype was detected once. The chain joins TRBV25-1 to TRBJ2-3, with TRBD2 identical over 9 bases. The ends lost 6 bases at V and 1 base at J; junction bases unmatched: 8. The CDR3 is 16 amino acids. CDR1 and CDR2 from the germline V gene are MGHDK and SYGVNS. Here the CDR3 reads CASSLIAGEGTDTQYF. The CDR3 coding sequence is TGTGCCAGCAGCCTGATAGCGGGAGAGGGCACAGATACGCAGTATTTT.

CDR3 loop: CASSGTSRETQYF. Here the CDR3 DNA reads TGTGCCAGCAGCGGGACTAGCCGTGAGACCCAGTACTTC. The rearrangement links TRBV9 to TRBJ2-5; 8 bases line up with TRBD2. This CDR3 region has 13 residues. CDR1 SGDLS and CDR2 YYNGEE come from the germline V gene. Trimming at V came to 3 bases and at J to 5 bases, leaving 3 bases not matched to a gene.

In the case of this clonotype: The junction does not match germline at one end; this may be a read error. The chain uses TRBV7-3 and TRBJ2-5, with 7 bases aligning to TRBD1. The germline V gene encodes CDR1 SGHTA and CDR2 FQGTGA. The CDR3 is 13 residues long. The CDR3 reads CASSPGQQEIQYF. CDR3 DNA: TGTGCCAGCAGCCCGGGACAGCAAGAGATCCAGTACTTC.

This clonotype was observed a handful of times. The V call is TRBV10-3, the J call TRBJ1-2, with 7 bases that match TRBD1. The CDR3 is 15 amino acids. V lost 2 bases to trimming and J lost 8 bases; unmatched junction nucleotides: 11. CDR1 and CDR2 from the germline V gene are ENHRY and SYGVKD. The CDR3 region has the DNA TGTGCCATCAGTGAGAGTCAGGGGGTTTTGGAAGGCTACACCTTC. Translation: CAISESQGVLEGYTF.

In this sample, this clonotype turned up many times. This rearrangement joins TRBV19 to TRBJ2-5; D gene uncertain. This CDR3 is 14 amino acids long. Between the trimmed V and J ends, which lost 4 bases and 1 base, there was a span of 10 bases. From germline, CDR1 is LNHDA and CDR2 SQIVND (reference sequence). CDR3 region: CASSSLEFQETQYF. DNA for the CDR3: TGTGCCAGTAGTAGCTTGGAGTTCCAAGAGACCCAGTACTTC.

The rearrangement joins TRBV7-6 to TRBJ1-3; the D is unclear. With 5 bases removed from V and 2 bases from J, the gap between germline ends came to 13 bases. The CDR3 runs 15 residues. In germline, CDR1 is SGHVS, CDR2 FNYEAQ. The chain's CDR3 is CASSNGRTTGNTIYF. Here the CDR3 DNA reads TGTGCCAGCAGCAACGGAAGGACCACTGGAAACACCATATATTTT. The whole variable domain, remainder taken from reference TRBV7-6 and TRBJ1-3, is GAGVSQSPRYKVTKRGQDVALRCDPISGHVSLYWYRQALGQGPEFLTYFNYEAQQDKSGLPNDRFSAERPEGSISTLTIQRTEQRDSAMYRCASSNGRTTGNTIYFGEGSWLTVV.

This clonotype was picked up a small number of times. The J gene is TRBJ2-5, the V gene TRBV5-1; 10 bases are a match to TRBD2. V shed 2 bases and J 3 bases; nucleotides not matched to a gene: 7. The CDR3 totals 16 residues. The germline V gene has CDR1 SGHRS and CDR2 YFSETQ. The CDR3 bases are TGCGCCAGCAGCTTAGGTCAGCTAGCGGGAGAAGAGACCCAGTACTTC. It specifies CASSLGQLAGEETQYF.

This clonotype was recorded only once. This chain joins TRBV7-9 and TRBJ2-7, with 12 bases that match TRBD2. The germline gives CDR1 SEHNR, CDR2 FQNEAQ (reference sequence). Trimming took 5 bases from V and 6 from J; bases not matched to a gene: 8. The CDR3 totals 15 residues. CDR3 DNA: TGTGCCAGCAGCGCCCTGACTAGCGGGAGTGGCGAGCAGTACTTC. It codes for CASSALTSGSGEQYF.

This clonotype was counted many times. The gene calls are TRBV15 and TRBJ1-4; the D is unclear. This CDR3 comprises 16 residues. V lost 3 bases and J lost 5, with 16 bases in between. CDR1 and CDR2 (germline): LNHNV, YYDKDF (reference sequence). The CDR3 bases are TGTGCCACCAGCAGTGTTGGCCTGGGCGGCAATGAAAAACTGTTTTTT. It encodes CATSSVGLGGNEKLFF. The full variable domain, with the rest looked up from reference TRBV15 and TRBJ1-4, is DAMVIQNPRYQVTQFGKPVTLSCSQTLNHNVMYWYQQKSSQAPKLLFHYYDKDFNNEADTPDNFQSRRPNTSFCFLDIRSPGLGDTAMYLCATSSVGLGGNEKLFFGSGTQLSVL.

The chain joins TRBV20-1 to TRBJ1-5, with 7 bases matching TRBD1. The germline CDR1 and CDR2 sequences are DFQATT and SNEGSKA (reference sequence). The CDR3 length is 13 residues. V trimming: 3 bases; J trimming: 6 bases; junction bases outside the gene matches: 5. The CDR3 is CSARVRGFQPQHF. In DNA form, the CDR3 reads TGCAGTGCTAGGGTCAGGGGGTTTCAGCCCCAGCATTTT.

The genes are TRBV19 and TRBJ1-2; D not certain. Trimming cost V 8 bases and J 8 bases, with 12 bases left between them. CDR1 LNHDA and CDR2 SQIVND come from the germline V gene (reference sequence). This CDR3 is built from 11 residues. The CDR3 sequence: CASSGGRGYTF. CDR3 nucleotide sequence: TGTGCCAGTTCAGGTGGTAGGGGCTACACCTTC. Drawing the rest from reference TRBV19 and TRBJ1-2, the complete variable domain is DGGITQSPKYLFRKEGQNVTLSCEQNLNHDAMYWYRQDPGQGLRLIYYSQIVNDFQKGDIAEGYSVSREKKESFPLTVTSAQKNPTAFYLCASSGGRGYTFGSGTRLTVV.

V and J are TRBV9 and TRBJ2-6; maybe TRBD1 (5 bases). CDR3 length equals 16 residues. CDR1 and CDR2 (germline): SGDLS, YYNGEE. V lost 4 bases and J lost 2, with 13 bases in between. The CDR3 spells CASSQEGETGANVLTF. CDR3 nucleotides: TGTGCCAGCAGCCAAGAAGGGGAAACTGGGGCCAACGTCCTGACTTTC.

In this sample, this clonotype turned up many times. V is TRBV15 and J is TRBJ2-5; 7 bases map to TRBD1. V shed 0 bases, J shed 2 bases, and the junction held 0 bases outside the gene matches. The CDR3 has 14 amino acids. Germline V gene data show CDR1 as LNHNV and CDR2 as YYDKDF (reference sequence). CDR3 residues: CATSRDRGQETQYF. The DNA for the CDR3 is TGTGCCACCAGCAGAGACAGGGGGCAAGAGACCCAGTACTTC.